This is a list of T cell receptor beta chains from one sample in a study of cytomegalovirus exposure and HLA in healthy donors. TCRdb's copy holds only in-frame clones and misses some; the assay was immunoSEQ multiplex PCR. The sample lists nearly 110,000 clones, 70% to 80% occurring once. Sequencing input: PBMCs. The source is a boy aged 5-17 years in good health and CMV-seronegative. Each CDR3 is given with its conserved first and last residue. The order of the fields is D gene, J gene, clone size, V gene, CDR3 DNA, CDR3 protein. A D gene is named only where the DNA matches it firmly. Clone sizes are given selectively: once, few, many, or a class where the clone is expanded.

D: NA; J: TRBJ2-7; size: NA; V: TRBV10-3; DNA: TGTGCCATCAGTGGACTATCCTACGAGCAGTACTTC; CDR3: CAISGLSYEQYF
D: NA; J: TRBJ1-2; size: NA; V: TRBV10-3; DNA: TGTGCCATCAGTGAGCTCGCAGGATTTAACTATGGCTACACCTTC; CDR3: CAISELAGFNYGYTF
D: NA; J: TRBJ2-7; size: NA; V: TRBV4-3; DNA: TGCGCCAGCAGCCAAGGGACTCTATACGAGCAGTACTTC; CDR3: CASSQGTLYEQYF
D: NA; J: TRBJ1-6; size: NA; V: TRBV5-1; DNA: TGCGCCACCCTCCGGACACGGGATTCACCCCTCCACTTT; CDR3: CATLRTRDSPLHF
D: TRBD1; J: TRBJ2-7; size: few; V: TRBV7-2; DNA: TGTGCCAGCACCAAACCCGGGACAGGGGTATACGAGCAGTACTTC; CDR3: CASTKPGTGVYEQYF
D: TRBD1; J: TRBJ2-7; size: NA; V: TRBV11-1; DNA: TGTGCCAGCAGCTTATCTAGGACAGGAGTCTCCTACGAGCAGTACTTC; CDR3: CASSLSRTGVSYEQYF
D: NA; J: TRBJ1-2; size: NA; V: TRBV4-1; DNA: TGCGCCAGCAGCCAACAGGGGCAGATTGGCTACACCTTC; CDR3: CASSQQGQIGYTF
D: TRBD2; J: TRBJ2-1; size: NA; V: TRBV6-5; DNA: TGTGCCAGTTTCCGGGACTACCAATCCTACAATGAGCAGTTCTTC; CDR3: CASFRDYQSYNEQFF
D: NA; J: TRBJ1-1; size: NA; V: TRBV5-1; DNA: TGCGCCAGCAGCTTGGCGGGGGGAGTAATCACTGAAGCTTTCTTT; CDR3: CASSLAGGVITEAFF
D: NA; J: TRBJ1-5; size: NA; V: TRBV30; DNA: TGTGCCTGGAGTAGGGACACTAAACAGCCCCAGCATTTT; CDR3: CAWSRDTKQPQHF
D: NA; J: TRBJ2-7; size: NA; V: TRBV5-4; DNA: TGTGCCAGCAGCTTTAGTTCAGGGGATACTTACGAGCAGTACTTC; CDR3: CASSFSSGDTYEQYF
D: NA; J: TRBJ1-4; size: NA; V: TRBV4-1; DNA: TGCGCCAGCAGCCCCCGGCAGGCAACTAATGAAAAACTGTTTTTT; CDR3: CASSPRQATNEKLFF
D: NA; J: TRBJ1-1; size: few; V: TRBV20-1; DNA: TGCAGTGCTAGCGGGGAGGTAGCTTTCTTT; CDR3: CSASGEVAFF
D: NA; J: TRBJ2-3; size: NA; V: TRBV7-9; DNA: TGTGCCAGCAGCTTAGATCGGTTGGGTCCGGGGACAGATACGCAGTATTTT; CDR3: CASSLDRLGPGTDTQYF
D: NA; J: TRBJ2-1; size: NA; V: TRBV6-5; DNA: TGTGCCAGCAGTTACCCTAGGGGGAATGAGCAGTTCTTC; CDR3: CASSYPRGNEQFF
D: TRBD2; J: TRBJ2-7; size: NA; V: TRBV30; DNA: TGTGCCTGGAGTGTTCGGGGCGGGGGGTACTACGAGCAGTACTTC; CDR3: CAWSVRGGGYYEQYF
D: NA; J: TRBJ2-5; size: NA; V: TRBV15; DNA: TGTGCCACCAGCAGGGGGGGACTTTCTTCTAAAGAGACCCAGTACTTC; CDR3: CATSRGGLSSKETQYF
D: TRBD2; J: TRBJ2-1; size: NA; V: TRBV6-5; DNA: TGTGCCAGCAGTTTAACGGGAGGAGAGGCTGAGCAGTTCTTC; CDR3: CASSLTGGEAEQFF
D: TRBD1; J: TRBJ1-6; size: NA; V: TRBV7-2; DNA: TGTGCCAGCAGCTTAGAGGCCAGGGGGACTTCACCCCTCCACTTT; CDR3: CASSLEARGTSPLHF
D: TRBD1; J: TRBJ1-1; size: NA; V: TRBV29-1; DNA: TGCAGCGGGAGACAGGGGAGGATCTCTGAAGCTTTCTTT; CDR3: CSGRQGRISEAFF
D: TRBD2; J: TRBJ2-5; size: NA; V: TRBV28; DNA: TGTGCCAGCAGCGGCAGGCAACGGACTAGCGGGCAAGAGACCCAGTACTTC; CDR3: CASSGRQRTSGQETQYF
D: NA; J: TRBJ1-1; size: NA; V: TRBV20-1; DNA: TGCAGTGCTAGTAGGAACACTGAAGCTTTCTTT; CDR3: CSASRNTEAFF
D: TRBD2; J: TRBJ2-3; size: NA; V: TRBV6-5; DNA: TGTGCCAGCAGGACGGGACTAGCGGGCACAGATACGCAGTATTTT; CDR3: CASRTGLAGTDTQYF